Listed below are T cell receptor beta chains from one sample, sequenced in a study of cytomegalovirus exposure and HLA in healthy donors. Here immunoSEQ multiplex PCR was the method, and the copy in TCRdb shows in-frame clones only, minus some. The table includes 240,000 or so clones, 80% to 85% detected once. The sequencing input was PBMCs. These receptors were collected from a woman aged 55-70 years in good health and CMV-seropositive. The CDR3 runs from the conserved cysteine through the conserved F or W. D genes are given only for firm matches. Not all rows give a size; the values are once, few, many and, for expanded clones, a class.

clone size: .; V gene: TRBV28; D gene: TRBD1; J gene: TRBJ1-3; CDR3 DNA: TGTGCCAGCAGTTTATGGACAGGGGGAGCTGGAAACACCATATATTTT; CDR3 protein: CASSLWTGGAGNTIYF
clone size: .; V gene: TRBV19; D gene: TRBD1; J gene: TRBJ2-1; CDR3 DNA: TGTGCCAGTAGTATAGAGCCCCCGACAGGGGCTTTAAGCGAGCAGTTCTTC; CDR3 protein: CASSIEPPTGALSEQFF
clone size: .; V gene: TRBV5-4; D gene: .; J gene: TRBJ1-2; CDR3 DNA: TGTGCCAGCACGCCCTACCTCTACGATGGCTACACCTTC; CDR3 protein: CASTPYLYDGYTF
clone size: .; V gene: TRBV6-5; D gene: .; J gene: TRBJ1-1; CDR3 DNA: TGTGCCAGCAGTGCCAGGGGTGGAAACACTGAAGCTTTCTTT; CDR3 protein: CASSARGGNTEAFF
clone size: .; V gene: TRBV5-1; D gene: .; J gene: TRBJ2-1; CDR3 DNA: TGCGCCAGCAGCTTACGGACAGATTTTAATGAGCAGTTCTTC; CDR3 protein: CASSLRTDFNEQFF
clone size: once; V gene: TRBV27; D gene: .; J gene: TRBJ1-1; CDR3 DNA: TGTGCCAGCAGTTTAAGTTCCGCGACTGAAGCTTTCTTT; CDR3 protein: CASSLSSATEAFF
clone size: few; V gene: TRBV19; D gene: .; J gene: TRBJ2-3; CDR3 DNA: TGTGCCAGTAGTACCCTCGAAACTAGCACAGATACGCAGTATTTT; CDR3 protein: CASSTLETSTDTQYF
clone size: .; V gene: TRBV9; D gene: .; J gene: TRBJ1-2; CDR3 DNA: TGTGCCAGCGGAGGGGCAGCCTTGAGTGGCTACACCTTC; CDR3 protein: CASGGAALSGYTF
clone size: .; V gene: TRBV4-2; D gene: TRBD1; J gene: TRBJ1-3; CDR3 DNA: TGTGCCAGCAGCCAAGAACGCAGGGGGCCTGGAAACACCATATATTTT; CDR3 protein: CASSQERRGPGNTIYF
clone size: few; V gene: TRBV27; D gene: .; J gene: TRBJ2-2; CDR3 DNA: TGTGCCAGCAGTTTTCAAACAGGGTCGGCCGGGGAGCTGTTTTTT; CDR3 protein: CASSFQTGSAGELFF
clone size: .; V gene: TRBV5-1; D gene: .; J gene: TRBJ2-3; CDR3 DNA: TGCGCCAGCAGCAGGGAGGCTCCCGAAGATACGCAGTATTTT; CDR3 protein: CASSREAPEDTQYF
clone size: .; V gene: TRBV5-1; D gene: .; J gene: TRBJ1-2; CDR3 DNA: TGCGCCAGCAGCTTACCGGGACCACGAAATAGCGGTGGCTACACCTTC; CDR3 protein: CASSLPGPRNSGGYTF
clone size: .; V gene: TRBV5-4; D gene: TRBD1; J gene: TRBJ1-3; CDR3 DNA: TGTGCCAGCAGCAGACAGGGGTCCGGAAACACCATATATTTT; CDR3 protein: CASSRQGSGNTIYF
clone size: .; V gene: TRBV6-6; D gene: .; J gene: TRBJ1-5; CDR3 DNA: TGTGCCAGCAGTTCCACCCGAACAGGCCGGGATCAGCCCCAGCATTTT; CDR3 protein: CASSSTRTGRDQPQHF
clone size: .; V gene: TRBV27; D gene: .; J gene: TRBJ2-7; CDR3 DNA: TGTGCCAGCAGTTTCGCAGGGTCCTACGAGCAGTACTTC; CDR3 protein: CASSFAGSYEQYF
clone size: few; V gene: TRBV19; D gene: TRBD1; J gene: TRBJ1-5; CDR3 DNA: TGTGCCAGTAGTATAGATCCCACGGACAGGTTGGTTAGTCAGCCCCAGCATTTT; CDR3 protein: CASSIDPTDRLVSQPQHF
clone size: .; V gene: TRBV10-3; D gene: TRBD1; J gene: TRBJ2-7; CDR3 DNA: TGTGCCATCGGGGACAGGGCCGAGCAGTACTTC; CDR3 protein: CAIGDRAEQYF
clone size: once; V gene: TRBV19; D gene: TRBD2; J gene: TRBJ2-2; CDR3 DNA: TGTGCCAGTAGTACCTTCGGGACTAGCGGGAAGGGGGAGCTGTTTTTT; CDR3 protein: CASSTFGTSGKGELFF
clone size: .; V gene: TRBV6-1; D gene: .; J gene: TRBJ2-7; CDR3 DNA: TGTGCCAGCCACAGGAACTGGCCCCACTACGAGCAGTACTTC; CDR3 protein: CASHRNWPHYEQYF
clone size: .; V gene: TRBV6-1; D gene: TRBD2; J gene: TRBJ2-1; CDR3 DNA: TGTGCCAGCAGTGGGGGGGGAAACTACAATGAGCAGTTCTTC; CDR3 protein: CASSGGGNYNEQFF
clone size: .; V gene: TRBV12-5; D gene: .; J gene: TRBJ2-7; CDR3 DNA: TGTGCTAGTGGTGAGACAGGAAAAGCCTACGAGCAGTACTTC; CDR3 protein: CASGETGKAYEQYF
clone size: .; V gene: TRBV9; D gene: TRBD2; J gene: TRBJ2-1; CDR3 DNA: TGTGCCAGCAGCGTAGGCAGCGGGAGTCCGTATGAGCAGTTCTTC; CDR3 protein: CASSVGSGSPYEQFF
clone size: .; V gene: TRBV5-1; D gene: .; J gene: TRBJ1-1; CDR3 DNA: TGCGCCAGCAGGATATTCGGGAACACTGAAGCTTTCTTT; CDR3 protein: CASRIFGNTEAFF
clone size: once; V gene: TRBV27; D gene: .; J gene: TRBJ1-1; CDR3 DNA: TGTGCCAGCAGTTGGTCCAGTTTAAACACTGAAGCTTTCTTT; CDR3 protein: CASSWSSLNTEAFF
clone size: .; V gene: TRBV2; D gene: TRBD1; J gene: TRBJ1-2; CDR3 DNA: TGTGCCAGCAGTGATGCAGGGGGCGAATCTAACTATGGCTACACCTTC; CDR3 protein: CASSDAGGESNYGYTF
clone size: once; V gene: TRBV5-1; D gene: .; J gene: TRBJ2-7; CDR3 DNA: TGCGCCAGCAGCTTGGGTCTCGGTCAGTACTTC; CDR3 protein: CASSLGLGQYF
clone size: .; V gene: TRBV2; D gene: .; J gene: TRBJ1-1; CDR3 DNA: TGTGCCAGCACTTACGACCGGACTAGACTGACTTTCTTT; CDR3 protein: CASTYDRTRLTFF
clone size: .; V gene: TRBV6-1; D gene: .; J gene: TRBJ2-2; CDR3 DNA: TGTGCCAGCAGTCTGACAGTGACCGGGGAGCTGTTTTTT; CDR3 protein: CASSLTVTGELFF
clone size: .; V gene: TRBV7-2; D gene: TRBD1; J gene: TRBJ1-4; CDR3 DNA: TGTGCCAGCAGCATGGGACAGGGACGCGAAAAACTGTTTTTT; CDR3 protein: CASSMGQGREKLFF
clone size: few; V gene: TRBV14; D gene: TRBD2; J gene: TRBJ2-2; CDR3 DNA: TGTGCCAGCAGTCAAGCGGGAACCGGGGAGCTGTTTTTT; CDR3 protein: CASSQAGTGELFF